The sample holds a few counts of the clone carrying this TCR beta chain. Its antigen is unidentified. This entry belongs to a study of cytomegalovirus exposure and HLA in healthy donors. Germline loops: CDR1 SGHNT, CDR2 YENEEA. The CDR3 consists of 16 residues. V was shortened by 2 bases and J by 0 bases, with 13 bases between the two germline ends. Whole-study findings and limits: Most TCR beta V segments were productive about 90% or about 30% of the time in an earlier analysis. Listed as cytomegalovirus-associated were 170 or so TCR beta chains.

Primers for the PCR totalled 60 Vbeta and 13 Jbeta. Here immunoSEQ multiplex PCR was the method, and the copy in TCRdb shows in-frame clones only, minus some. The sample carries over 85,000 clones, around 78% recorded once. Material for sequencing was PBMCs. The sequence derives from a man between 25 and 39 years old in good health and CMV-seronegative. The chain combines TRBV11-3 with TRBJ1-1; D uncertain. This CDR3 reads CASSLIAGSMNTEAFF. In DNA form, the CDR3 reads TGTGCCAGCAGCTTAATCGCAGGCAGTATGAACACTGAAGCTTTCTTT.